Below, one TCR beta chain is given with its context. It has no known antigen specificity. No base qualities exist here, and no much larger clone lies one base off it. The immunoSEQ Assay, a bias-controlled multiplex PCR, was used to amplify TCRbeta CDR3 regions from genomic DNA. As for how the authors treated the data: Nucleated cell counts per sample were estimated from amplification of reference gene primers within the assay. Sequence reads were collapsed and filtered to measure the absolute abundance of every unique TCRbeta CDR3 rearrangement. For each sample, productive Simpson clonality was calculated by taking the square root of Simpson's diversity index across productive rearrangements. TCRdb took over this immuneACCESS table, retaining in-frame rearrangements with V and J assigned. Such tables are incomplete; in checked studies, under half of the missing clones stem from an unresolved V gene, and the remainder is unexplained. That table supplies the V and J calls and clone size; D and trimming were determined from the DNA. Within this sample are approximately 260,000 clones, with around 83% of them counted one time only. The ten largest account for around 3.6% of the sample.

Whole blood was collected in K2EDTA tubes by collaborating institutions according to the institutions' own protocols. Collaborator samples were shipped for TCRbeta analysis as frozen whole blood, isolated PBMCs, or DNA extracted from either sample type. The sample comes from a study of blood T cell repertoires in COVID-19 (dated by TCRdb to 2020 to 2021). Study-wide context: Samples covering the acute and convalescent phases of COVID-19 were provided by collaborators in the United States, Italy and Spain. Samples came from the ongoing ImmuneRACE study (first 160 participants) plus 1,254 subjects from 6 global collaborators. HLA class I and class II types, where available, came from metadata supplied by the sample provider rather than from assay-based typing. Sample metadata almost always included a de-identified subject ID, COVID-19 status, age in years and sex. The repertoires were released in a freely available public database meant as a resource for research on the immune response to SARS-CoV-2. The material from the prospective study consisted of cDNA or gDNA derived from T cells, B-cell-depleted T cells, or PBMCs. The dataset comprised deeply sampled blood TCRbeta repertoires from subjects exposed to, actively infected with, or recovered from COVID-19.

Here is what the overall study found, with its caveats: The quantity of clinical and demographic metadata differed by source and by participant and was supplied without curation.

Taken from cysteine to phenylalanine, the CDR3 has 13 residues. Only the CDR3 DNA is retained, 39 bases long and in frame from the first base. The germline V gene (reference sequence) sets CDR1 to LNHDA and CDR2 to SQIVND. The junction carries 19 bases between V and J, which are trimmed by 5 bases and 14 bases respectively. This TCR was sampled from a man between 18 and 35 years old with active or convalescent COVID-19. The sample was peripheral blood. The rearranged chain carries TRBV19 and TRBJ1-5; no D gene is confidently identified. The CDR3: CASSRTVDGTEHF. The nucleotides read TGTGCCAGTAGTCGCACCGTCGATGGTACAGAGCATTTT.